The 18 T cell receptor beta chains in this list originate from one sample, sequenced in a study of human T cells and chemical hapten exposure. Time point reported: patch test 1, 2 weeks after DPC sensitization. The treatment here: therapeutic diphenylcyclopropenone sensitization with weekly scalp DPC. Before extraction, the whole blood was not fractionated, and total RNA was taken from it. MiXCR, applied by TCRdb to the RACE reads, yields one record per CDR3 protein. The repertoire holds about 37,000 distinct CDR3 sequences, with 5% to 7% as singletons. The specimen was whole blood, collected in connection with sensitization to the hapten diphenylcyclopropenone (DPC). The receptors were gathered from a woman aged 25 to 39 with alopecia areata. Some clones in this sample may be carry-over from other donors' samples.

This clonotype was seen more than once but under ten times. CDR3 nucleotide sequence: TGCAGCGTTGCCACAAGCTCCTACAATGAGCAGTTCTTC. Protein sequence: CSVATSSYNEQFF. V usage is TRBV29-1 and J usage is TRBJ2-1; D remains unclear. This CDR3 spans 13 amino acids. Trimming took off 4 bases at V and 0 bases at J, with 7 bases between the two ends. The germline gives CDR1 SQVTM, CDR2 ANQGSEA.

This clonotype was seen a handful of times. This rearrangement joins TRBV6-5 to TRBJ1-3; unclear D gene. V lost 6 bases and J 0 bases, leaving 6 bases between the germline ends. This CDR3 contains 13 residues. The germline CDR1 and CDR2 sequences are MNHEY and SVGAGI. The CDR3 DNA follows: TGTGCCAGCAGACTTTCCTCTGGAAACACCATATATTTT. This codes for CASRLSSGNTIYF.

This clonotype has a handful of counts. CDR3 nucleotides: TGTGCCAGCAGCCCTATCTCTGAAGCTTTCTTT. Amino acid sequence: CASSPISEAFF. The chain is built from TRBV12-3 or TRBV12-4 and TRBJ1-1; D is unresolved. The CDR3 has 11 residues. Trimming pared 6 bases from V and 6 bases from J, leaving 8 bases between.

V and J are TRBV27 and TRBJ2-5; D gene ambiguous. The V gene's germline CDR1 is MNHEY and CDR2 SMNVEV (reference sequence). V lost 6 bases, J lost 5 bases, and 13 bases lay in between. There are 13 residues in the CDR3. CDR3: CASREMGSETQYF. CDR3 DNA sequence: TGTGCCAGCAGAGAAATGGGAAGCGAGACCCAGTACTTC.

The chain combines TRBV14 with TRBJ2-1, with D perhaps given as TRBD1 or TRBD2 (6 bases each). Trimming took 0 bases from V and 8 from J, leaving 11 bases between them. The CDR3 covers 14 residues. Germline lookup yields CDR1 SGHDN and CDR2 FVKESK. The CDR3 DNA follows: TGTGCCAGCAGCCAAGATTGGGGGGCCGATGAGCAGTTCTTC. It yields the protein CASSQDWGADEQFF.

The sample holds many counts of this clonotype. CDR3 in DNA: TGTGCCAGCAGCCCAAGAGTAGGCGAGCAGTACTTC. The encoded protein is CASSPRVGEQYF. The chain joins TRBV7-2 to TRBJ2-7; D is unclear. CDR1 is SGHTA, CDR2 FQGNSA, per germline. This CDR3 is 12 amino acids long. Trimming cost V 5 bases and J 6 bases, with 11 bases left between them. Full variable domain (outside the CDR3, taken from reference TRBV7-2 and TRBJ2-7): GAGVSQSPSNKVTEKGKDVELRCDPISGHTALYWYRQSLGQGLEFLIYFQGNSAPDKSGLPSDRFSAERTGGSVSTLTIQRTQQEDSAVYLCASSPRVGEQYFGPGTRLTVT.

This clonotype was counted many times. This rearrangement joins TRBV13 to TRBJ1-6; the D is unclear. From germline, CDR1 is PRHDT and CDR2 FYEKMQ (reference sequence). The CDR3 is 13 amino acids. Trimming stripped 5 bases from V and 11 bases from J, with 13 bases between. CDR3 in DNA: TGTGCCAGCAGCGGCGAGGAGGAGCCACCCCTCCACTTT. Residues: CASSGEEEPPLHF. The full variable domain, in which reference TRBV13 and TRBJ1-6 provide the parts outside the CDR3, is AAGVIQSPRHLIKEKRETATLKCYPIPRHDTVYWYQQGPGQDPQFLISFYEKMQSDKGSIPDRFSAQQFSDYHSELNMSSLELGDSALYFCASSGEEEPPLHFGNGTRLTVT.

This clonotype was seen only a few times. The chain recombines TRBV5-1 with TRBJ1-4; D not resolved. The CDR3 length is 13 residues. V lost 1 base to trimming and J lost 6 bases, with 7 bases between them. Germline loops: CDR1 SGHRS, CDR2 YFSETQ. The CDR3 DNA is TGCGCCAGCAGCTTGCAGCGGGATGAAAAACTGTTTTTT. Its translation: CASSLQRDEKLFF.

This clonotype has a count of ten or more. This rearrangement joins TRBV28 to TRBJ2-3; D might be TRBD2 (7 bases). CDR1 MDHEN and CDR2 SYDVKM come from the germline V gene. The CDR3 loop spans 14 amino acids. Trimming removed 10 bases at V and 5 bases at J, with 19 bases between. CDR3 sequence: CATKRGGALDTQYF. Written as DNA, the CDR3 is TGTGCCACTAAGAGGGGGGGGGCGCTAGATACGCAGTATTTT.

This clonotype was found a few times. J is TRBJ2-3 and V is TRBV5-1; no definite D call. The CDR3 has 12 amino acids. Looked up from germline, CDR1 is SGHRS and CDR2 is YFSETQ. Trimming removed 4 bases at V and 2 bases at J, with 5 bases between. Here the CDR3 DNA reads TGCGCCAGCAGCCTATACACAGATACGCAGTATTTT. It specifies CASSLYTDTQYF.

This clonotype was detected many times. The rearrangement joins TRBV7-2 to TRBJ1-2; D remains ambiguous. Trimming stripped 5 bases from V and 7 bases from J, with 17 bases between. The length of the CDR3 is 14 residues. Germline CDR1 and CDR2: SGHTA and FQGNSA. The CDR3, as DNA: TGTGCCAGCAGCCTTCGGCGGGGATCCGGTGGCTACACCTTC. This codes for CASSLRRGSGGYTF.

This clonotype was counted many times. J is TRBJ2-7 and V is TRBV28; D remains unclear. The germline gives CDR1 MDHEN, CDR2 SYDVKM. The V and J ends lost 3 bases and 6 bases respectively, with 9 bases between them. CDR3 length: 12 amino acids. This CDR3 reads CASSFRPGEQYF. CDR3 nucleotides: TGTGCCAGCAGTTTTCGACCGGGCGAGCAGTACTTC.

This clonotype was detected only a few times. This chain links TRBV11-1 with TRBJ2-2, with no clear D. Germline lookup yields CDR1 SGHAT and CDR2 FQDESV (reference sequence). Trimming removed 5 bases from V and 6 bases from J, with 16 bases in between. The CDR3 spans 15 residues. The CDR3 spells CASSALPLFAGELFF. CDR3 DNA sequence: TGTGCCAGCAGCGCACTCCCCCTCTTTGCCGGGGAGCTGTTTTTT.

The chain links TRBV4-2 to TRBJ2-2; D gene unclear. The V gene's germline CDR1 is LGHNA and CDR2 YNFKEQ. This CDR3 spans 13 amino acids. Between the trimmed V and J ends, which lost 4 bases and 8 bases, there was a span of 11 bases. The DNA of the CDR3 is TGTGCCAGCAGCCGCGACCGGGTTGGGGAGCTGTTTTTT. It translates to CASSRDRVGELFF.

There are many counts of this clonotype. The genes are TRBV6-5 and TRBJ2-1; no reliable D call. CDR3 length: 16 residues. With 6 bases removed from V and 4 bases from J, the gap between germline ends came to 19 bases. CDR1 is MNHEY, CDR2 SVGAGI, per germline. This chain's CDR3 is CASRSFYGADYNEQFF. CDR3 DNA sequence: TGTGCCAGCAGATCGTTCTACGGCGCCGATTACAATGAGCAGTTCTTC.

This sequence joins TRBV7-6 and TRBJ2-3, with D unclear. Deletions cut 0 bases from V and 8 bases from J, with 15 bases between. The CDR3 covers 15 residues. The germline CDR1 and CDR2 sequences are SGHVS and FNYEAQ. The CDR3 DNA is TGTGCCAGCAGCTTAGCAGGTACCTCGTTCTCTACGCAGTATTTT. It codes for CASSLAGTSFSTQYF.

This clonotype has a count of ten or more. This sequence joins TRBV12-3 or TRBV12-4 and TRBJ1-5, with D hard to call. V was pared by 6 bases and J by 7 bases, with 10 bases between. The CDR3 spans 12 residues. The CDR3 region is CASREGNQPQHF. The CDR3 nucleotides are TGTGCCAGCAGGGAAGGAAACCAGCCCCAGCATTTT.

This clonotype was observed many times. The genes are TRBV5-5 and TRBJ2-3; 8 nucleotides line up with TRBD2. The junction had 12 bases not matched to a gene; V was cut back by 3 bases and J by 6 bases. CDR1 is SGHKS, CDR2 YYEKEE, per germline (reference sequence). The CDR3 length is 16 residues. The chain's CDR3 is CASSSMSGGGMDTQYF. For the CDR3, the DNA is TGTGCCAGCAGCTCCATGTCCGGCGGGGGGATGGATACGCAGTATTTT.